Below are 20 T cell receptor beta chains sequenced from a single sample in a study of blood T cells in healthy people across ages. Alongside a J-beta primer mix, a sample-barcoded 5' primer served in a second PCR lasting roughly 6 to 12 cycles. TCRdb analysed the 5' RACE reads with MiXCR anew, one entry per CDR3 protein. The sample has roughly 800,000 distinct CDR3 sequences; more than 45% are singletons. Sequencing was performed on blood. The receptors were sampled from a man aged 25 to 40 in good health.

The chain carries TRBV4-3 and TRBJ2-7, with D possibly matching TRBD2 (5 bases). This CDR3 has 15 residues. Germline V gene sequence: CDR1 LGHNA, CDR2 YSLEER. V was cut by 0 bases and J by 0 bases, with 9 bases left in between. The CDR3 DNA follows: TGCGCCAGCAGCCAAGATGAAGACTACTCCTACGAGCAGTACTTC. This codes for CASSQDEDYSYEQYF.

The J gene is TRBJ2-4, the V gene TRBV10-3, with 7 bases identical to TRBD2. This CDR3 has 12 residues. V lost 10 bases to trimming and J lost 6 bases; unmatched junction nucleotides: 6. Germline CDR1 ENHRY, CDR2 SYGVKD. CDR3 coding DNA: TGTGCCACCACCGGGGAGGGAAACATTCAGTACTTC. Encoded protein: CATTGEGNIQYF.

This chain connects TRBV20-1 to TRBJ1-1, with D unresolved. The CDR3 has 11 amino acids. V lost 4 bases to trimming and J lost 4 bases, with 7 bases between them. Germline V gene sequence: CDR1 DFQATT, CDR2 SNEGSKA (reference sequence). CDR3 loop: CSATRSTEAFF. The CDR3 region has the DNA TGCAGTGCTACCAGGAGCACTGAAGCTTTCTTT.

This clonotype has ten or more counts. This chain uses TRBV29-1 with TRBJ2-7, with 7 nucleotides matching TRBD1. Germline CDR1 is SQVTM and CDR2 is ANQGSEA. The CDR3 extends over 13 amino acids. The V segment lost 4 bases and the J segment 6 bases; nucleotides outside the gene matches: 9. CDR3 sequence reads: CSVADGRQGEQYF. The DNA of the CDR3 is TGCAGCGTTGCGGACGGCCGACAGGGCGAGCAGTACTTC.

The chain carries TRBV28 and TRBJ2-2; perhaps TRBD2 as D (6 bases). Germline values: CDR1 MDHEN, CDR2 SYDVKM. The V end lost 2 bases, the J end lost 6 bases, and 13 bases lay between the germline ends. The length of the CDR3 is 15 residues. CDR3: CASSLARGPSGELFF. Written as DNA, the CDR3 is TGTGCCAGCAGTTTAGCGCGGGGACCTTCCGGGGAGCTGTTTTTT.

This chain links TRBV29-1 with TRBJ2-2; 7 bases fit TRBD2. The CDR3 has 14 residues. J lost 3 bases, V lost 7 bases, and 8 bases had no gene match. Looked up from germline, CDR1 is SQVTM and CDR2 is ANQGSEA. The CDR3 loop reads CSGRGVRDTGELFF. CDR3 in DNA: TGCAGCGGACGGGGGGTCCGCGACACCGGGGAGCTGTTTTTT.

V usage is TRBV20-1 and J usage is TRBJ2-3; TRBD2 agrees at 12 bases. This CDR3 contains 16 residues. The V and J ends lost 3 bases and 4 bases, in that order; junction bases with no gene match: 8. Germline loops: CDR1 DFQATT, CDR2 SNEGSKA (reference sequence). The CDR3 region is CSASFRTSGMADTQYF. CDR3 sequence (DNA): TGCAGTGCTAGTTTTCGGACTAGCGGGATGGCAGATACGCAGTATTTT.

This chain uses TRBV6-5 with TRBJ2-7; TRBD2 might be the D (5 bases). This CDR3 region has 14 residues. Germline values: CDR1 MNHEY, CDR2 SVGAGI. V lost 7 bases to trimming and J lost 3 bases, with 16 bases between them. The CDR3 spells CASTPTGLSYEQYF. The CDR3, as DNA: TGTGCCAGCACCCCGACGGGGTTGAGCTACGAGCAGTACTTC.

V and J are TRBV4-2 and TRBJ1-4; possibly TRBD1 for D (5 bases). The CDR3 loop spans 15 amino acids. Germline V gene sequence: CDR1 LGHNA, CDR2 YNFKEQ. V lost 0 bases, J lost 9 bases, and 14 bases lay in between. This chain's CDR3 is CASSQEVRQLKKLFF. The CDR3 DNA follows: TGTGCCAGCAGCCAAGAGGTCCGACAGTTGAAAAAACTGTTTTTT.

This chain's CDR3 is CASTIGTGENYGYTF. The CDR3 nucleotides read TGTGCCAGCACTATTGGTACAGGGGAGAACTATGGCTACACCTTC. The chain is built from TRBV7-9 and TRBJ1-2; 7 bases align to TRBD1. This CDR3 is built from 15 residues. The germline V gene has CDR1 SEHNR and CDR2 FQNEAQ (reference sequence). V dropped 7 bases and J dropped 2; count of bases not matched to a gene: 10.

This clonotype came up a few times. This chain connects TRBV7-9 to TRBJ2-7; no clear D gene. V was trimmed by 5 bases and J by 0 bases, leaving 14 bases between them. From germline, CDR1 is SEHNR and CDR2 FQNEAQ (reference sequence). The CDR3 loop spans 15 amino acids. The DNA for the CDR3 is TGTGCCAGCAGCAGCACCAGTATAGGCTCCTACGAGCAGTACTTC. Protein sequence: CASSSTSIGSYEQYF.

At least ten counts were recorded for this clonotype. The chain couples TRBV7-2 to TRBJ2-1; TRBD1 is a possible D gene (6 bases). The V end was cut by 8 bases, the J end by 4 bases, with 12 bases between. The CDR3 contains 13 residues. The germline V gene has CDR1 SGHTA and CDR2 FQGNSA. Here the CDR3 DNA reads TGTGCCAGCTCACCAACAGGGTACAATGAGCAGTTCTTC. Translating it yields CASSPTGYNEQFF. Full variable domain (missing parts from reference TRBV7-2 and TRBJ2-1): GAGVSQSPSNKVTEKGKDVELRCDPISGHTALYWYRQSLGQGLEFLIYFQGNSAPDKSGLPSDRFSAERTGGSVSTLTIQRTQQEDSAVYLCASSPTGYNEQFFGPGTRLTVL.

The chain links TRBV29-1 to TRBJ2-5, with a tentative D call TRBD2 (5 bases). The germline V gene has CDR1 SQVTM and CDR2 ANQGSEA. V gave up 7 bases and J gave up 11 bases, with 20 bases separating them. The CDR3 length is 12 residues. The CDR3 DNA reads TGCAGCGCCGAGCTGCACGGGAATGAGCAGTACTTC. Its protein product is CSAELHGNEQYF.

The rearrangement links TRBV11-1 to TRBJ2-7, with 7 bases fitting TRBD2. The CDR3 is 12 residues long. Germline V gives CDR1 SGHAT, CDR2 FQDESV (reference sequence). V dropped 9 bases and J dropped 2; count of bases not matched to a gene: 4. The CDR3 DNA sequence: TGTGCCAGTCGGGAGGAGACCTACGAGCAGTACTTC. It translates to CASREETYEQYF.

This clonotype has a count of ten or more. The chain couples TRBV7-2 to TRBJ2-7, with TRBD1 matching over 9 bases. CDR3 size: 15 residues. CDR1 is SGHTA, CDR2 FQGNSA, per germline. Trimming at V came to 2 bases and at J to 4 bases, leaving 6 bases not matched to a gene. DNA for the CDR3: TGTGCCAGCAGCTTATGGGGACAGGGAGTATACGAGCAGTACTTC. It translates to CASSLWGQGVYEQYF.

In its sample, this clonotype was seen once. The CDR3, as DNA: TGTGCCAGCTCAGATGACAGGAACTCCTACGAGCAGTACTTC. Translation gives CASSDDRNSYEQYF. V and J are TRBV18 and TRBJ2-7, with D possibly being TRBD1 (6 bases). The CDR3 spans 14 residues. The V end was cut by 5 bases, the J end by 0 bases, with 11 bases between. Per germline, CDR1 KGHSH and CDR2 LQKENI.

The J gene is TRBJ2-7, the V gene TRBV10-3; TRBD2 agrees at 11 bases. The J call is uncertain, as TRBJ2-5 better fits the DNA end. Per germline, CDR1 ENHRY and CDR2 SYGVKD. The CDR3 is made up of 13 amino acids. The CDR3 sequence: CAIGGLAVETQYF. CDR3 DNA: TGTGCCATCGGGGGACTAGCGGTAGAGACCCAGTACTTC.

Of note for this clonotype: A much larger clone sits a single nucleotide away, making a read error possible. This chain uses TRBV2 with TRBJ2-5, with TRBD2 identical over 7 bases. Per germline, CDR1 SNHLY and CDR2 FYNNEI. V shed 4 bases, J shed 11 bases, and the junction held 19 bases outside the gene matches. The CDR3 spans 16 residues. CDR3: CASSALSGKPNWEQYF. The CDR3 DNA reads TGTGCCAGCAGTGCCCTGAGCGGGAAACCTAATTGGGAGCAGTACTTC. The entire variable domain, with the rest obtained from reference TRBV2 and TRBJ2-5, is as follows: EPEVTQTPSHQVTQMGQEVILRCVPISNHLYFYWYRQILGQKVEFLVSFYNNEISEKSEIFDDQFSVERPDGSNFTLKIRSTKLEDSAMYFCASSALSGKPNWEQYFGPGTRLLVL.

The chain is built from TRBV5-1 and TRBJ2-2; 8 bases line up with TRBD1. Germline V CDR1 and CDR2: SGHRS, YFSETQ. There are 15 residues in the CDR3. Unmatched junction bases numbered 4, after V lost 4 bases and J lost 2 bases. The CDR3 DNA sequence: TGCGCCAGCAGCGTAGACAGGGGTAACACCGGGGAGCTGTTTTTT. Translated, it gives CASSVDRGNTGELFF.

The DNA for the CDR3 is TGTGCCAGCAGCTCCTCCCTCGGGGAGCAGTACTTC. It specifies CASSSSLGEQYF. The chain links TRBV3-1 to TRBJ2-7; D gene uncertain. Between the trimmed V and J ends, which lost 5 bases and 7 bases, there was a span of 12 bases. This CDR3 is 12 amino acids long. Looked up from germline, CDR1 is LGHDT and CDR2 is YNNKEL (reference sequence).